A selection of T cell receptor beta chains follows, all from one sample in a study of blood T cell repertoires in COVID-19. Libraries were prepared by immunoSEQ multiplex PCR; TCRdb keeps only in-frame clonotypes and omits some of them. The top ten hold about 5% of the sample, which has about 100,000 clones, 80% to 90% seen once. Input material: peripheral blood. All receptors come from a human donor in a cohort sampled during active COVID-19. Each CDR3 is given with its conserved first and last residue. Fields, in order: CDR3 length, clone size, J gene, V gene, D gene, CDR3 DNA, CDR3 protein. D genes are given only for firm matches. Rows may omit the clone size; those that give it use once, few, many or a size class.

14 - TRBJ2-7 TRBV19 TRBD1 TGTGCCAGTAGCCGGACAGGGGACAACTACGAGCAGTACTTC CASSRTGDNYEQYF
15 - TRBJ2-7 TRBV28 TRBD2 TGTGCCAGCACCCTGGGGCCTAGCGGGATTTACGAGCAGTACTTC CASTLGPSGIYEQYF
19 - TRBJ2-7 TRBV4-1 TRBD2 TGCGCCAGCAGCCAAACGGGCCTAGCGGGAGATCCAAAGGGCCACGAGCAGTACTTC CASSQTGLAGDPKGHEQYF
13 - TRBJ2-1 TRBV5-1 - TGCGCCAGCAGCTCCTTGACAGACAATGAGCAGTTCTTC CASSSLTDNEQFF
15 - TRBJ1-5 TRBV10-3 TRBD1 TGTGCCATCAGTGGTGGGACAGGGGTCAATCAGCCCCAGCATTTT CAISGGTGVNQPQHF
15 - TRBJ2-1 TRBV10-3 TRBD2 TGTGCCATCAGCACCGGGACTAGCCATTACAATGAGCAGTTCTTC CAISTGTSHYNEQFF
16 few TRBJ2-7 TRBV27 TRBD2 TGTGCCAGCAGTGCGACGGGACTAGCGGGCGCCTACGAGCAGTACTTC CASSATGLAGAYEQYF
14 - TRBJ2-7 TRBV6-2/TRBV6-3 - TGTGCCAGCAGTTACACTGCTAGCTCCTACGAGCAGTACTTC CASSYTASSYEQYF
15 - TRBJ2-2 TRBV6-5 - TGTGCCAGCAGCCATTATTTGACTAGTCCGCGGGAGCTGTTTTTT CASSHYLTSPRELFF
14 - TRBJ1-1 TRBV25-1 TRBD1 TGTGCCAGCAGGGGACAGGGGCGACCCACTGAAGCTTTCTTT CASRGQGRPTEAFF
13 - TRBJ1-1 TRBV11-2 - TGTGCCAGCAACAACATCGGGGGGACTGAAGCTTTCTTT CASNNIGGTEAFF
14 once TRBJ2-5 TRBV18 - TGTGCCAGCTCACCCCTTAGCGGCCAAGAGACCCAGTACTTC CASSPLSGQETQYF
15 - TRBJ2-7 TRBV6-5 TRBD1 TGTGCCAGCAGTTACTCGGGACAGGGGGCTTACGAGCAGTACTTC CASSYSGQGAYEQYF
14 few TRBJ2-7 TRBV6-5 - TGTGCCAGCCTCCCCGCACAGGCGACCTACGAGCAGTACTTC CASLPAQATYEQYF
21 once TRBJ2-3 TRBV7-2 - TGTGCCAGCAGCTTAGCGGGTGGTGAAGCTGGAACTAATAAAAGCACAGATACGCAGTATTTT CASSLAGGEAGTNKSTDTQYF
10 once TRBJ1-1 TRBV20-1 - TGCAGTGCAAGACGGACTGAAGCTTTCTTT CSARRTEAFF
15 - TRBJ2-7 TRBV5-1 - TGCGCCAGCAGCTCGACCCCAGGGGACCCCTACGAGCAGTACTTC CASSSTPGDPYEQYF
17 - TRBJ2-7 TRBV14 TRBD2 TGTGCCAGCAGCCAAGTCCTAAGGGGCGGGAGCCGCTACGAGCAGTACTTC CASSQVLRGGSRYEQYF
15 - TRBJ1-3 TRBV19 - TGTGCCAGTAGTATCGGCCAGGTGGCTGGAAACACCATATATTTT CASSIGQVAGNTIYF
12 - TRBJ1-5 TRBV3-1/TRBV3-2 - TGTGCCAGCAGGCAGGGTACTCAGCCCCAGCATTTT CASRQGTQPQHF